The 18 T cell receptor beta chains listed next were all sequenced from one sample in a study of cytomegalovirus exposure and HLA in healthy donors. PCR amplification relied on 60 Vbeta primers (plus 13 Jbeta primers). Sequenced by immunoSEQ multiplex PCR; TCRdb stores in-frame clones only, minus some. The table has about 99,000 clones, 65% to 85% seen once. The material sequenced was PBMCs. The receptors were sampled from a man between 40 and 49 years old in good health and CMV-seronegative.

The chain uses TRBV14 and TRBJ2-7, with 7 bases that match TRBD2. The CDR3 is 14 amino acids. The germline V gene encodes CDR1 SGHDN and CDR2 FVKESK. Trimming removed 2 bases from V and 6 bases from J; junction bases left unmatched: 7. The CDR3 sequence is CASSQPGRVGEQYF. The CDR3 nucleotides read TGTGCCAGCAGCCAACCGGGGAGGGTCGGCGAGCAGTACTTC.

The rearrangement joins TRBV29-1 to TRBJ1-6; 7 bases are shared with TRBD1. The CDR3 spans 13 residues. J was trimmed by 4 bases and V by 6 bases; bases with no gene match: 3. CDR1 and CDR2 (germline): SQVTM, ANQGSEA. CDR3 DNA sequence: TGCAGCGTCGGGGACAGATATAATTCACCCCTCCACTTT. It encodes CSVGDRYNSPLHF.

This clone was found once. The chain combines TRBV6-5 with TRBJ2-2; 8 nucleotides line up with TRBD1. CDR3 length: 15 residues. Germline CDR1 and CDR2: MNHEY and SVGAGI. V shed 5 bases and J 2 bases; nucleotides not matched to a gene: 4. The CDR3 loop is CASSRAGGNTGELFF. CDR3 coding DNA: TGTGCCAGCAGTCGGGCAGGGGGCAACACCGGGGAGCTGTTTTTT.

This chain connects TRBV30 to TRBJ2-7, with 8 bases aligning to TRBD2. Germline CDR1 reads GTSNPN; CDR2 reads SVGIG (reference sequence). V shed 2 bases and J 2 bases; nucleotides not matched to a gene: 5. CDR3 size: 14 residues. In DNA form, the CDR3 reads TGTGCCTGGAGTAAATCCGGGGGGGCCTACGAGCAGTACTTC. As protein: CAWSKSGGAYEQYF. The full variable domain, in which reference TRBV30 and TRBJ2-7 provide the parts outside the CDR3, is SQTIHQWPATLVQPVGSPLSLECTVEGTSNPNLYWYRQAAGRGLQLLFYSVGIGQISSEVPQNLSASRPQDRQFILSSKKLLLSDSGFYLCAWSKSGGAYEQYFGPGTRLTVT.

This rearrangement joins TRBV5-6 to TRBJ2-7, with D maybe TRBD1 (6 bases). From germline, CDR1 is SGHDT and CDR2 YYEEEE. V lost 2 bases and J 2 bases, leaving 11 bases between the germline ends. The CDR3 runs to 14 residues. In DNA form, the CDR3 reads TGTGCCAGCAGCTTACAGGGAATCGCCTACGAGCAGTACTTC. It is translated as CASSLQGIAYEQYF.

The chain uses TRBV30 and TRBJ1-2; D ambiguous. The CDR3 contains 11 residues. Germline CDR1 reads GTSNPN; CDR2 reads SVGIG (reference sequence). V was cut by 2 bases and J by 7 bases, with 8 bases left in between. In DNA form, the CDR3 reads TGTGCCTGGAGTCGGGGTCCTGGCTACACCTTC. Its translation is CAWSRGPGYTF.

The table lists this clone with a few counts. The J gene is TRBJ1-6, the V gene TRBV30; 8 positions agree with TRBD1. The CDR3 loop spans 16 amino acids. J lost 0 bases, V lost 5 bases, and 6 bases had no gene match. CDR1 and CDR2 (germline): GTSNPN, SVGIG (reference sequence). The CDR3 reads CAWGDRSSSYNSPLHF. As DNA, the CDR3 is TGTGCCTGGGGGGACAGGTCGAGCTCCTATAATTCACCCCTCCACTTT.

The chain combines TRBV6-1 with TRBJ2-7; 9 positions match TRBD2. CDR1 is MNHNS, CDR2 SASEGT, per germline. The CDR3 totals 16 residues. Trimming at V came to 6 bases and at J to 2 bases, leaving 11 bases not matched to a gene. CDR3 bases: TGTGCCAGCAGAGAAAACATAGCGGGGGAGCCCTACGAGCAGTACTTC. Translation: CASRENIAGEPYEQYF.

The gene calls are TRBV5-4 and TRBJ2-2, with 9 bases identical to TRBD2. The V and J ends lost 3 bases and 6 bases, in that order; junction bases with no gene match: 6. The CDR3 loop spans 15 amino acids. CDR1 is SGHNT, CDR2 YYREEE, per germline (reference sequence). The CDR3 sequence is CASSSPAGGAGELFF. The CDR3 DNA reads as TGTGCCAGCAGCTCACCAGCGGGGGGCGCCGGGGAGCTGTTTTTT.

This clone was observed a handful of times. Here the CDR3 reads CASSVGQGASNIQYF. The CDR3 DNA is TGCGCCAGCAGCGTGGGACAGGGGGCGTCAAACATTCAGTACTTC. The J gene is TRBJ2-4, the V gene TRBV5-1; TRBD1 matches at 12 bases. CDR1 and CDR2 (germline): SGHRS, YFSETQ. Trimming cost V 4 bases and J 6 bases; bases outside gene matches: 5. The CDR3 is 15 amino acids.

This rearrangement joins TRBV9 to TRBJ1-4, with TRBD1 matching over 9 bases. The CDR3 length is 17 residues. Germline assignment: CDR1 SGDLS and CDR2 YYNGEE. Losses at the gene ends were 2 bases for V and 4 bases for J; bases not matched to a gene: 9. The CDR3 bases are TGTGCCAGCAGCGTTTCCGGGACAGGGCACATTAATGAAAAACTGTTTTTT. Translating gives CASSVSGTGHINEKLFF.

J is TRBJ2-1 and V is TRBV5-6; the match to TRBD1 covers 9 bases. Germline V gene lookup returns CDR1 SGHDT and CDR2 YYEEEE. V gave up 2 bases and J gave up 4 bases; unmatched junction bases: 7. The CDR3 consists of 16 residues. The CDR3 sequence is CASSFKGTGPYNEQFF. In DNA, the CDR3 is TGTGCCAGCAGCTTTAAAGGGACAGGGCCTTACAATGAGCAGTTCTTC.

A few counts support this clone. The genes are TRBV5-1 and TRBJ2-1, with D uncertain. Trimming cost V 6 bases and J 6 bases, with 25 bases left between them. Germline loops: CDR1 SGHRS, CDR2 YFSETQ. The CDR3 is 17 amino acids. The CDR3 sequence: CASKRFLNDLLINEQFF. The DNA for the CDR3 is TGCGCCAGCAAACGGTTTCTGAACGATCTTCTGATCAATGAGCAGTTCTTC. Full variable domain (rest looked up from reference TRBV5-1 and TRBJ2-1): KAGVTQTPRYLIKTRGQQVTLSCSPISGHRSVSWYQQTPGQGLQFLFEYFSETQRNKGNFPGRFSGRQFSNSRSEMNVSTLELGDSALYLCASKRFLNDLLINEQFFGPGTRLTVL.

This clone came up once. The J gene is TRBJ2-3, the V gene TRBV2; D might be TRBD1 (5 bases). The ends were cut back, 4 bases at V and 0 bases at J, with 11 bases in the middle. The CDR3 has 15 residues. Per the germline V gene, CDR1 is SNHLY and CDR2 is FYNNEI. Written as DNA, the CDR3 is TGTGCCAGCAGTGCTGAGGCAGGGAGCACAGATACGCAGTATTTT. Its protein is CASSAEAGSTDTQYF.

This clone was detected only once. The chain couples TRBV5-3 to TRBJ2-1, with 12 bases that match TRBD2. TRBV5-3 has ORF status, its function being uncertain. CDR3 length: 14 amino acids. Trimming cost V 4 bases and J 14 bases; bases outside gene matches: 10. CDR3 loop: CARSRTTSGGCKFF. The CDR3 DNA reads TGTGCCAGAAGCAGGACTACTAGCGGGGGGTGTAAGTTCTTC.

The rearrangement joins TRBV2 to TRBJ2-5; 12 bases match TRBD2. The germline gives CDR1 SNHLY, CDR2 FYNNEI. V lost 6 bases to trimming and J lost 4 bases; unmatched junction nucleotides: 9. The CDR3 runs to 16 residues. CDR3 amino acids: CASRRTSGTPVETQYF. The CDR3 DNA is TGTGCCAGCAGAAGGACTAGCGGGACCCCGGTAGAGACCCAGTACTTC.

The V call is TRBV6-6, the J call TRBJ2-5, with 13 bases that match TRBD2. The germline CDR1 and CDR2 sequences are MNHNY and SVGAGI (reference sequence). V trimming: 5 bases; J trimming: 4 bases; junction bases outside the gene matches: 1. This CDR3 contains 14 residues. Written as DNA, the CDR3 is TGTGCCAGCAGTACTAGCGGGGGGGGAGAGACCCAGTACTTC. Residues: CASSTSGGGETQYF.

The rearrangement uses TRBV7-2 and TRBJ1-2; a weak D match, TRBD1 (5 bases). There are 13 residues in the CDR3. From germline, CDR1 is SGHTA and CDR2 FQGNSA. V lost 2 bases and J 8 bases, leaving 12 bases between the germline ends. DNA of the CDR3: TGTGCCAGCAGCTTAAGGGGAGGGTCAGGCTACACCTTC. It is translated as CASSLRGGSGYTF.